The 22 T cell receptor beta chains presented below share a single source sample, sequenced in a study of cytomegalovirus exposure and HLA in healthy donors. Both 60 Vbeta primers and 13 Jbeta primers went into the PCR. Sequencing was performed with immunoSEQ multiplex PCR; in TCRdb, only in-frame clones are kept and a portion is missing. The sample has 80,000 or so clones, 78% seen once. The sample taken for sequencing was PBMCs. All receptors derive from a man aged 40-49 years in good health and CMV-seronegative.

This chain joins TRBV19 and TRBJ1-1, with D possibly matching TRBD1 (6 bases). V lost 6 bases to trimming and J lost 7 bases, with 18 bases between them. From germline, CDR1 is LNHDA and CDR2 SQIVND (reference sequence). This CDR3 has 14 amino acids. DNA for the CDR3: TGTGCCAGTAGGCTCACCGGGGGCGGGGGTGAAGCTTTCTTT. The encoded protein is CASRLTGGGGEAFF.

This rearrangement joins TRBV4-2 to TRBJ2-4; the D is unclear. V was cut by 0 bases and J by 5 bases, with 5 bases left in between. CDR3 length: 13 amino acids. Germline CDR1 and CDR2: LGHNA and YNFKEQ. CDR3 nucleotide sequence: TGTGCCAGCAGCCAAGATCGGGAAAACATTCAGTACTTC. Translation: CASSQDRENIQYF.

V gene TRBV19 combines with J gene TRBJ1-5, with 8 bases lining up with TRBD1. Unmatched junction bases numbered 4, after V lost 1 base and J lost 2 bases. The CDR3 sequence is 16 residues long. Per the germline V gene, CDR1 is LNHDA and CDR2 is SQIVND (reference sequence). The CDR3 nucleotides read TGTGCCAGTAGTATAGTCCAGGGGGCTGGCAATCAGCCCCAGCATTTT. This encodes CASSIVQGAGNQPQHF.

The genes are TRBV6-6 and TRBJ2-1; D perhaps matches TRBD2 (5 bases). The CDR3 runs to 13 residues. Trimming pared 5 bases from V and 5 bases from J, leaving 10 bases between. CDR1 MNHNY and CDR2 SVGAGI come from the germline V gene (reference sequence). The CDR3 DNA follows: TGTGCCAGCAGTGCCGGGGTACACAATGAGCAGTTCTTC. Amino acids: CASSAGVHNEQFF.

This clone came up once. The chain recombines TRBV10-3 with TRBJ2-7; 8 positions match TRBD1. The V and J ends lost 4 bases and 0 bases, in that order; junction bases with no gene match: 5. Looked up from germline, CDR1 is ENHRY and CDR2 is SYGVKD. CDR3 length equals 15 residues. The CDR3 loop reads CAISGTGRNSYEQYF. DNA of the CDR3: TGTGCCATCAGTGGGACAGGGCGGAACTCCTACGAGCAGTACTTC.

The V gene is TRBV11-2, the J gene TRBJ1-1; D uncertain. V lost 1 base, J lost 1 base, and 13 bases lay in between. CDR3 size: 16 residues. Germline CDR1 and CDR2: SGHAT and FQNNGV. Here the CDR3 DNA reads TGTGCCAGCAGCTTAGGGTTGGGCAGACCGAACACTGAAGCTTTCTTT. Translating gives CASSLGLGRPNTEAFF.

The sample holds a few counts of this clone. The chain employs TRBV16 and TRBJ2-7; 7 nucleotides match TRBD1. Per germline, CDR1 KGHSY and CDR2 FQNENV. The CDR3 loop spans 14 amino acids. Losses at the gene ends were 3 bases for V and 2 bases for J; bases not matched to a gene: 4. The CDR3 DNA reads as TGTGCCAGCAGCCAGCTCGACAGGGCCTACGAGCAGTACTTC. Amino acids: CASSQLDRAYEQYF. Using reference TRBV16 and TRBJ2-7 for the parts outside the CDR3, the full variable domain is GEEVAQTPKHLVRGEGQKAKLYCAPIKGHSYVFWYQQVLKNEFKFLISFQNENVFDETGMPKERFSAKCLPNSPCSLEIQATKLEDSAVYFCASSQLDRAYEQYFGPGTRLTVT.

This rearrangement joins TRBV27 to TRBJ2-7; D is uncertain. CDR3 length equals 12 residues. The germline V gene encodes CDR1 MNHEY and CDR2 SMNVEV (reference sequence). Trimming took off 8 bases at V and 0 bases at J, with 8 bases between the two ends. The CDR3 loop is CASPTSSYEQYF. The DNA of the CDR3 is TGTGCCAGCCCGACAAGCTCCTACGAGCAGTACTTC.

The CDR3 bases are TGTGCCAGTACCCCCCAGGGGCTAGACACTGAAGCTTTCTTT. The encoded protein is CASTPQGLDTEAFF. V is TRBV19 and J is TRBJ1-1; TRBD1 might be the D (6 bases). The germline gives CDR1 LNHDA, CDR2 SQIVND (reference sequence). V was shortened by 7 bases and J by 3 bases, with 15 bases between the two germline ends. There are 14 residues in the CDR3.

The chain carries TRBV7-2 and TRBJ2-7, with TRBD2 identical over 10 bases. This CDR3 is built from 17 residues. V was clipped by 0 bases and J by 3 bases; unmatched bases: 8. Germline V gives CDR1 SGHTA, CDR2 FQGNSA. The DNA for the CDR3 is TGTGCCAGCAGCTTAGCGCTGGGTAGCGGGAGGTTCTACGAGCAGTACTTC. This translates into CASSLALGSGRFYEQYF.

The CDR3 DNA reads TGCGCCAGCGCCGGGACAGGGAACACCGGGGAGCTGTTTTTT. Residues: CASAGTGNTGELFF. This chain joins TRBV5-1 and TRBJ2-2, with TRBD1 identical over 8 bases. Germline trimming cut 7 bases from V and 1 base from J; bases unmatched to any gene: 3. The CDR3 has 14 residues. The germline V gene has CDR1 SGHRS and CDR2 YFSETQ.

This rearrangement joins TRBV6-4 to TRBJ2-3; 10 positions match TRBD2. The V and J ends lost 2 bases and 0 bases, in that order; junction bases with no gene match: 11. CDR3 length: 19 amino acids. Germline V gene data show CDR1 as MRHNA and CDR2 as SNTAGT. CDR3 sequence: CASSDTPSGLAASTDTQYF. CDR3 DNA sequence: TGTGCCAGCAGTGACACCCCCTCCGGACTAGCGGCTAGCACAGATACGCAGTATTTT.

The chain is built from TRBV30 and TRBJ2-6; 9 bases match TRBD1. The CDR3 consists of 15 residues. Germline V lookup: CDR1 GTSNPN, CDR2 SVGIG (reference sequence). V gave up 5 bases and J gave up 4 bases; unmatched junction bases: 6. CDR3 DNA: TGTGCCTGGGGACAGGGGATGGGGGGGGCCAACGTCCTGACTTTC. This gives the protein CAWGQGMGGANVLTF.

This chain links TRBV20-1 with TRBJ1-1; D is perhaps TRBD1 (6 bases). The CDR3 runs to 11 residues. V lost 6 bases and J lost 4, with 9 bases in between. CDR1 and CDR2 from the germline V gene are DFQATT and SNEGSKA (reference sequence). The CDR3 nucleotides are TGCAGTGCCCGAGGGGGCACTGAAGCTTTCTTT. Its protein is CSARGGTEAFF.

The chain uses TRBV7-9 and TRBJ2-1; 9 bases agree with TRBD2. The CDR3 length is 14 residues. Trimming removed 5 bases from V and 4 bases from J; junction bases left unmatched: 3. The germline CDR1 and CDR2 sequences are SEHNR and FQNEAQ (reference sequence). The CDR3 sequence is CASSPSGTYNEQFF. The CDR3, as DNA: TGTGCCAGCAGCCCTAGCGGGACGTACAATGAGCAGTTCTTC.

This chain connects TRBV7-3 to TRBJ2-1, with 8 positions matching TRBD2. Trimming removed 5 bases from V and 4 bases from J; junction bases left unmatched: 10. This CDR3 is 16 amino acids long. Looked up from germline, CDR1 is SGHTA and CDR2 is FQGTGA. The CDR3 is CASSDPGGSIYNEQFF. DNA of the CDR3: TGTGCCAGCAGCGATCCGGGAGGGAGTATTTACAATGAGCAGTTCTTC.

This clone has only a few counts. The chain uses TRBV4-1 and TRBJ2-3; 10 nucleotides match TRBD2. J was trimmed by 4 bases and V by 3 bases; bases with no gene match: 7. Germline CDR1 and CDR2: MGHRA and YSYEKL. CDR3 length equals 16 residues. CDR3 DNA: TGCGCCAGCAGCCACTACGGAGCGGGAGGGCCAGATACGCAGTATTTT. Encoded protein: CASSHYGAGGPDTQYF.

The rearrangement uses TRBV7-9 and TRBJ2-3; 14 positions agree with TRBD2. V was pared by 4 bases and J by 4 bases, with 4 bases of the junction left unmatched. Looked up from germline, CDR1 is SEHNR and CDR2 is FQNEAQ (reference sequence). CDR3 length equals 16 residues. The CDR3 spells CASSSPGLAGADTQYF. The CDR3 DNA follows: TGTGCCAGCAGCTCCCCGGGACTAGCGGGAGCAGATACGCAGTATTTT.

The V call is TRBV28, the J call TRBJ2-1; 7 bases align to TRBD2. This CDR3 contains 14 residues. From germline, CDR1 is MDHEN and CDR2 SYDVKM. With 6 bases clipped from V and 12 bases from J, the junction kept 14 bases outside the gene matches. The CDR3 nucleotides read TGTGCCAGCAGCACGCCGGCCGGGGGGTATCGGCAGTTCTTC. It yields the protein CASSTPAGGYRQFF. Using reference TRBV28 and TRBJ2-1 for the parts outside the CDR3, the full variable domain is DVKVTQSSRYLVKRTGEKVFLECVQDMDHENMFWYRQDPGLGLRLIYFSYDVKMKEKGDIPEGYSVSREKKERFSLILESASTNQTSMYLCASSTPAGGYRQFFGPGTRLTVL.

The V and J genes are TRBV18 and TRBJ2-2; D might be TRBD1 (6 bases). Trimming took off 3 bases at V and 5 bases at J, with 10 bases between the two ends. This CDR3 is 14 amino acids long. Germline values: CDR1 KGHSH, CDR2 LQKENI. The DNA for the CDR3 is TGTGCCAGCTCACCGTTAAGGGGGACCGGGGAGCTGTTTTTT. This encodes CASSPLRGTGELFF.

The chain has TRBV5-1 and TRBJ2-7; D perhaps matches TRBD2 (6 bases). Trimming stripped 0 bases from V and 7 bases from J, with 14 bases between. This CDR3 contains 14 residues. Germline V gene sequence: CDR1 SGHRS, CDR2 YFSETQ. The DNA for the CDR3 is TGCGCCAGCAGCTTGGTAGGAGGGACCATTGAGCAGTACTTC. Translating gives CASSLVGGTIEQYF.

The CDR3, as DNA: TGTGCCAGCTCACCCTGGCGGGACTACGAGCAGTACTTC. It codes for CASSPWRDYEQYF. V usage is TRBV18 and J usage is TRBJ2-7; tentative D call: TRBD2 (6 bases). Germline lookup yields CDR1 KGHSH and CDR2 LQKENI. The V and J ends lost 3 bases and 3 bases respectively, with 9 bases between them. This CDR3 is 13 amino acids long. The full variable domain, its missing parts supplied by reference TRBV18 and TRBJ2-7, is NAGVMQNPRHLVRRRGQEARLRCSPMKGHSHVYWYRQLPEEGLKFMVYLQKENIIDESGMPKERFSAEFPKEGPSILRIQQVVRGDSAAYFCASSPWRDYEQYFGPGTRLTVT.